The 5 T cell receptor beta chains below were found in one sample sequenced in a study of T cell responses to AZD1222 COVID-19 vaccine. The data were produced by immunoSEQ multiplex PCR, yet TCRdb's version contains in-frame clones alone and is incomplete. The sample has some 100,000 clones, less than 90% seen once. The starting material was peripheral blood, obtained on day 0 of AZD1222 vaccination. These receptors all come from an adult in good health.

This rearrangement joins TRBV5-8 to TRBJ1-2; possibly TRBD1 for D (5 bases). Germline V gene sequence: CDR1 SGHTS, CDR2 YDEGEE. The V end was cut by 4 bases, the J end by 6 bases, with 13 bases between. This CDR3 has 13 amino acids. This CDR3 is CASSVVTGDGYTF. DNA for the CDR3: TGTGCCAGCAGCGTGGTAACGGGGGATGGCTACACCTTC. The entire variable domain, with the rest obtained from reference TRBV5-8 and TRBJ1-2, is as follows: EAGVTQSPTHLIKTRGQQATLRCSPISGHTSVYWYQQALGLGLQFLLWYDEGEERNRGNFPPRFSGRQFPNYSSELNVNALELEDSALYLCASSVVTGDGYTFGSGTRLTVV.

The chain is built from TRBV7-6 and TRBJ2-3; TRBD2 aligns across 9 bases. Trimming cost V 3 bases and J 0 bases; bases outside gene matches: 13. Germline CDR1 reads SGHVS; CDR2 reads FNYEAQ. The CDR3 is 19 amino acids. The CDR3 DNA is TGTGCCAGCAGCTTCTTTGGTCCGCGGGGGGGTCTTAGCACAGATACGCAGTATTTT. Amino acids: CASSFFGPRGGLSTDTQYF.

The chain is built from TRBV20-1 and TRBJ2-1, with D tentatively TRBD2 (6 bases). Per the germline V gene, CDR1 is DFQATT and CDR2 is SNEGSKA (reference sequence). Trimming removed 3 bases from V and 6 bases from J, with 15 bases in between. This CDR3 contains 14 residues. This CDR3 is CSASEEGPRNEQFF. The CDR3 DNA is TGCAGTGCTAGTGAGGAGGGCCCTCGCAATGAGCAGTTCTTC.

The gene calls are TRBV7-9 and TRBJ1-2; 10 positions match TRBD1. CDR1 is SEHNR and CDR2 is FQNEAQ in the germline V gene (reference sequence). The CDR3 contains 16 residues. Germline trimming cut 5 bases from V and 3 bases from J; bases unmatched to any gene: 9. CDR3 region: CASSRDRDRGDYGYTF. The DNA for the CDR3 is TGTGCCAGCAGCCGCGACCGGGACAGGGGAGACTATGGCTACACCTTC.

This clone was picked up one time. The chain is built from TRBV7-9 and TRBJ1-6; D might be TRBD1 (6 bases). Germline V gene lookup returns CDR1 SEHNR and CDR2 FQNEAQ (reference sequence). This CDR3 has 15 residues. V gave up 3 bases and J gave up 7 bases, with 13 bases separating them. The CDR3 protein is CASSFGRGLNSPLHF. The CDR3 DNA is TGTGCCAGCAGCTTTGGGAGGGGGTTAAATTCACCCCTCCACTTT.